This T cell receptor (beta chain) was captured in a study of cytotoxic CD8 clonotypes in ibrutinib-treated CLL. General study results and limits: Once treatment began, public clonotypes, which were uncommon, contracted or stayed stable. Ibrutinib response saw clonality rise, and progression saw it return toward baseline.

Germline V lookup: CDR1 SQVTM, CDR2 ANQGSEA. This CDR3 has 15 amino acids. The assay was immunoSEQ multiplex PCR, and TCRdb's table has in-frame clones only and misses some. The sample yields 45,000 or so clones, about 57% seen once. As for this clone: Its antigen is unidentified. The junction departs from the called germline gene at one end, perhaps through a read error.

V gene TRBV29-1 combines with J gene TRBJ2-2; weak D call: TRBD2 (6 bases). The TCR originated in a human donor with chronic lymphocytic leukemia. Source: PBMCs, taken after 24 months of ibrutinib treatment. Written as DNA, the CDR3 is TGCAGCGTTCGGGTAGCTTCCGCGGGGACCGAGGAGCTGTTTTTT. This encodes CSVRVASAGTEELFF.